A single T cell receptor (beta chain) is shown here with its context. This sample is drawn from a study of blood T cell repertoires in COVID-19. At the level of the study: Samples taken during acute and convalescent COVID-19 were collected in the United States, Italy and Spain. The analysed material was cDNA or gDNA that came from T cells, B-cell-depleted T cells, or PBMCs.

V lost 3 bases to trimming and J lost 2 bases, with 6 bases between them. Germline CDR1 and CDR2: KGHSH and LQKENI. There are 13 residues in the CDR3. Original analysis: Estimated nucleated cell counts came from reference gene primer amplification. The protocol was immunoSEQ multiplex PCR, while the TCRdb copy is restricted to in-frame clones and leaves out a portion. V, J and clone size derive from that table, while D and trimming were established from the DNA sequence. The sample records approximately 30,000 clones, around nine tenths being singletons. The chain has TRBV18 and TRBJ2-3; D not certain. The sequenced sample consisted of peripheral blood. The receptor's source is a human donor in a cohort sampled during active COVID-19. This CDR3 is CASSPLNTDTQYF. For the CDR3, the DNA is TGTGCCAGCTCACCCCTAAACACAGATACGCAGTATTTT.